The T cell receptor (beta chain) described here comes from a study of regulatory T cells in long-lasting Graves disease. Findings of the study overall: Persistent Graves' disease cases displayed lower TCR diversity than newly diagnosed ones.

At least ten counts were recorded for this clonotype. Its target is not known. Regarding time point: persistent/refractory GD, antithyroid drugs over 5 years with positive TRAb. TCR sequences were obtained from RNA taken from PBMCs. American Thyroid Association guidelines defined how Graves' disease was diagnosed. To make TCR beta libraries, researchers used iRepertoire HTBI primers and Arm-PCR of CDR3 regions. MiXCR, applied by TCRdb to the multiplex PCR reads, yields one record per CDR3 protein. The repertoire includes around 400,000 distinct CDR3 sequences, roughly a fifth of them detected once, and 13% to 15% sits in the top ten. Trimming took 6 bases from V and 5 from J, leaving 22 bases between them. This CDR3 region has 16 residues.

The source of this sequence is a female donor with Graves disease. Specimen: peripheral blood mononuclear cells (PBMCs), collected when the disease was refractory, from a patient treated with antithyroid drugs. V gene TRBV12-3 or TRBV12-4 combines with J gene TRBJ1-1; D may be TRBD1 (5 bases). CDR3 in amino acids: CASSSGAGQPTTEAFF. DNA for the CDR3: TGTGCCAGCAGCTCCGGAGCTGGACAACCAACGACTGAAGCTTTCTTT.